This T cell receptor (beta chain) emerged from a study of T cells after yellow fever vaccination. It was through 5'RACE template switching that TCR cDNA was made, with a universal primer site and UMIs added. TCRdb analysed the 5' RACE reads with MiXCR anew, one entry per CDR3 protein. The table shows a few hundred thousand distinct CDR3 sequences, with roughly 5% occurring only once. Germline CDR1 is KGHSH and CDR2 is LQKENI. This CDR3 spans 13 amino acids. V was pared by 3 bases and J by 7 bases, with 12 bases between. Whole-study results and caveats: The booster response re-showed most primary clones: 96% CD4, around 85% CD8. A secondary response was less intense yet reached its peak sooner, at day 5 versus 15. Highly abundant clonotypes carried over from the bulk population could end up in FACS-sorted repertoires as contaminants.

This clonotype was observed many times. Its antigen is still unknown. Sequenced here: CD4+ T cells sorted from PBMCs, sampled on the day of the yellow fever booster vaccination. The rearrangement joins TRBV18 to TRBJ1-1; D may be TRBD1 (5 bases). The sequence was obtained from a man between 18 and 35 years old who received the YFV17D yellow fever vaccine. The CDR3 coding sequence is TGTGCCAGCTCACCTGATCGAGGGGTTGAAGCTTTCTTT. Its translation is CASSPDRGVEAFF.